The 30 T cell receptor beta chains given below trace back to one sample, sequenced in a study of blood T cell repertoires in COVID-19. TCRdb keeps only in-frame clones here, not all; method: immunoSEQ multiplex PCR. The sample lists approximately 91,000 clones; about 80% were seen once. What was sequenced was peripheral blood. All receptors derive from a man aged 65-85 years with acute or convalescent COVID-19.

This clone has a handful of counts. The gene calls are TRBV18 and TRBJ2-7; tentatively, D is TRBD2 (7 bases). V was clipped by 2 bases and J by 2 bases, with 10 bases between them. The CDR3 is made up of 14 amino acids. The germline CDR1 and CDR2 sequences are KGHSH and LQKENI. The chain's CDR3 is CASSPGGAPYEQYV. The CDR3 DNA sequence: TGTGCCAGCTCACCAGGGGGGGCTCCCTACGAGCAGTACGTC.

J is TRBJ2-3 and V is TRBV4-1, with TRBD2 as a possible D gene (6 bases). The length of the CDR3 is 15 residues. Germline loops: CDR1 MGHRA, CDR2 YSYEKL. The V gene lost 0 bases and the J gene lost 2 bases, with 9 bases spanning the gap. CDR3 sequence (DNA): TGCGCCAGCAGCCAAGAGGGAGGAACCACAGATACGCAGTATTTT. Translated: CASSQEGGTTDTQYF.

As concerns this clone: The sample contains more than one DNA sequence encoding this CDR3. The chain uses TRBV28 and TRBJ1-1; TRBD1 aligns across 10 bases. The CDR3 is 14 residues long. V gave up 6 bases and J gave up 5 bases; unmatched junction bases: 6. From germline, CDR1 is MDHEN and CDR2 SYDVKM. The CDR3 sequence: CASSLGQGGTEAFF. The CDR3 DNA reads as TGTGCCAGCAGCCTAGGACAGGGGGGAACTGAAGCTTTCTTT.

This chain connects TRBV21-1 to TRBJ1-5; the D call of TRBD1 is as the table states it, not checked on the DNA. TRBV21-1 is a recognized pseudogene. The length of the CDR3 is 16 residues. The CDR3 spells CASSKLRQGAYQPQHF. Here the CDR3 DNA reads TGTGCCAGCAGCAAATTAAGGCAGGGGGCGTATCAGCCCCAGCATTTT.

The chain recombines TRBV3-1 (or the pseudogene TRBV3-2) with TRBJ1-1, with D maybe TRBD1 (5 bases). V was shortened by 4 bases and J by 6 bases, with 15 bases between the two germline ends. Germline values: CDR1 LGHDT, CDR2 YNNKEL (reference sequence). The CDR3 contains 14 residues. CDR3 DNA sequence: TGTGCCAGCAGCCGAGGACACCGAATCGCTGAAGCTTTCTTT. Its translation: CASSRGHRIAEAFF.

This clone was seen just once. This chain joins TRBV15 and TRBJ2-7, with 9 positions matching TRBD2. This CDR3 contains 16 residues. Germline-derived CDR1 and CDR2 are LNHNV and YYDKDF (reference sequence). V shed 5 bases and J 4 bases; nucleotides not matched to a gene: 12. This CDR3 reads CATSERGSGSGYEQYF. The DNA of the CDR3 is TGTGCCACCAGCGAAAGGGGTAGCGGGAGCGGGTACGAGCAGTACTTC.

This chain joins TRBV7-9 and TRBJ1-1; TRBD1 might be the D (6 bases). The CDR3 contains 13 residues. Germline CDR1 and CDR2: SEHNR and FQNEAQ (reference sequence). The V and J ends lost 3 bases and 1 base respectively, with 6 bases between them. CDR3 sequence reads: CASSFRGNTEAFF. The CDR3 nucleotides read TGTGCCAGCAGCTTCAGGGGGAACACTGAAGCTTTCTTT. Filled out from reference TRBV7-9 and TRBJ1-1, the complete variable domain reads DTGVSQNPRHKITKRGQNVTFRCDPISEHNRLYWYRQTLGQGPEFLTYFQNEAQLEKSRLLSDRFSAERPKGSFSTLEIQRTEQGDSAMYLCASSFRGNTEAFFGQGTRLTVV.

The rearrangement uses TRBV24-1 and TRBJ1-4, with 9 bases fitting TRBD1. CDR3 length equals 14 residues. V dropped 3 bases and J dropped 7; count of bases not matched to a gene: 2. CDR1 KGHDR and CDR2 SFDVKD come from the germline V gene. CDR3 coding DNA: TGTGCCACCAGTGATGCGGGACAGGGTGAAAAACTGTTTTTT. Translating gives CATSDAGQGEKLFF.

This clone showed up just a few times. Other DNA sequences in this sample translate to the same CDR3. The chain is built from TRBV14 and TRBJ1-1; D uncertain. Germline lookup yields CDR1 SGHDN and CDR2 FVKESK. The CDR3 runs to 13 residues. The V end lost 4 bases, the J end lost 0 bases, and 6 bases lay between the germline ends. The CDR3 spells CASSRTVNTEAFF. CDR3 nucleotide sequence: TGTGCCAGCAGCCGAACGGTGAACACTGAAGCTTTCTTT.

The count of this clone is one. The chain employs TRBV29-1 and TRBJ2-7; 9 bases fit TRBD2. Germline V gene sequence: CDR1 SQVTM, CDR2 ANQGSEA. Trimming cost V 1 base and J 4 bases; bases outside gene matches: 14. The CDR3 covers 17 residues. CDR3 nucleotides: TGCAGCGTTGAAGCCTCGGGGCTGGCGGGAGGGCCTTACGAGCAGTACTTC. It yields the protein CSVEASGLAGGPYEQYF.

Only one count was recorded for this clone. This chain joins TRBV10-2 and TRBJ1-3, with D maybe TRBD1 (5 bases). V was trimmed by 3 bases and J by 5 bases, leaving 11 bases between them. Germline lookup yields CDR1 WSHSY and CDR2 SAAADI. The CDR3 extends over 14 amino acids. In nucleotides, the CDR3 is TGCGCCAGCAGTGAAGCGACAGACCGAAACACCATATATTTT. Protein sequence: CASSEATDRNTIYF.

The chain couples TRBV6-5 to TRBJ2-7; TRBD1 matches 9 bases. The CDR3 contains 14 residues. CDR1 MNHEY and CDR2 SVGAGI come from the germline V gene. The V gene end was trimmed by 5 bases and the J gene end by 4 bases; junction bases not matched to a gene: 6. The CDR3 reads CASSPQGAGYEQYV. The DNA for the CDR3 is TGTGCCAGCAGTCCACAGGGGGCAGGGTACGAGCAGTACGTC.

In DNA form, the CDR3 reads TGTGCCAGCAGCTGGGCAGGCCTTAACTATGGCTACACCTTC. As protein: CASSWAGLNYGYTF. This sequence joins TRBV7-2 and TRBJ1-2; no firm D call. V was pared by 4 bases and J by 1 base, with 10 bases between. The germline CDR1 and CDR2 sequences are SGHTA and FQGNSA. There are 14 residues in the CDR3.

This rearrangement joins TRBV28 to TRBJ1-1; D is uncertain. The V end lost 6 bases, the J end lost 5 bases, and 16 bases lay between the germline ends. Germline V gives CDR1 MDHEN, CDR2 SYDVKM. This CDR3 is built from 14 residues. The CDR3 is CASRIFPRTTEAFF. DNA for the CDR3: TGTGCCAGCAGAATTTTCCCTAGAACAACTGAAGCTTTCTTT. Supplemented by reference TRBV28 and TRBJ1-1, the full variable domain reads DVKVTQSSRYLVKRTGEKVFLECVQDMDHENMFWYRQDPGLGLRLIYFSYDVKMKEKGDIPEGYSVSREKKERFSLILESASTNQTSMYLCASRIFPRTTEAFFGQGTRLTVV.

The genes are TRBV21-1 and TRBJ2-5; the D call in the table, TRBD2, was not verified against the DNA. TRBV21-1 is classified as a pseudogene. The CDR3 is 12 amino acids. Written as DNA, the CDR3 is TGTGCCAGCACAGCGGCCATCGAGACCCAGTACTTC. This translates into CASTAAIETQYF.

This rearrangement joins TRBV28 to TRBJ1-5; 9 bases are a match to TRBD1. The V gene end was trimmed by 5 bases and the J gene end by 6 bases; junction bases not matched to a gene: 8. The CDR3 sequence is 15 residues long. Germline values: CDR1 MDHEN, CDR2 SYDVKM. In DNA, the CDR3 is TGTGCCAGCAGTACGGGACAGGGAATAAGTCAGCCCCAGCATTTT. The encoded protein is CASSTGQGISQPQHF.

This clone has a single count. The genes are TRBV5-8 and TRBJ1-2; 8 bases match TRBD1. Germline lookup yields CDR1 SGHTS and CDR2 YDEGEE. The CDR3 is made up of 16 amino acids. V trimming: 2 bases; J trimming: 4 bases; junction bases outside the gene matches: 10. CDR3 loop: CASSFLRGQGSYGYTF. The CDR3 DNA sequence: TGTGCCAGCAGCTTTCTCAGGGGGCAAGGAAGCTATGGCTACACCTTC.

CDR3: CAWRTVNTGELFF. CDR3 bases: TGTGCCTGGAGGACAGTGAACACCGGGGAGCTGTTTTTT. V gene TRBV30 combines with J gene TRBJ2-2, with D perhaps matching TRBD1 (5 bases). In germline, CDR1 is GTSNPN, CDR2 SVGIG (reference sequence). The V gene lost 3 bases and the J gene lost 1 base, with 6 bases spanning the gap. The length of the CDR3 is 13 residues.

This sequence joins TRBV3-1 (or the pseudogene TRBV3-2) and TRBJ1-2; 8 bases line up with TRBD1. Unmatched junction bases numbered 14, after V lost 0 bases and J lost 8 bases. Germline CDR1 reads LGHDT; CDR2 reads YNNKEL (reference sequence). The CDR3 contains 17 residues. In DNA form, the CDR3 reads TGTGCCAGCAGCCAAGAGGCCGTACAGGGGGTACACCGGGGCTACACCTTC. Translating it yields CASSQEAVQGVHRGYTF.

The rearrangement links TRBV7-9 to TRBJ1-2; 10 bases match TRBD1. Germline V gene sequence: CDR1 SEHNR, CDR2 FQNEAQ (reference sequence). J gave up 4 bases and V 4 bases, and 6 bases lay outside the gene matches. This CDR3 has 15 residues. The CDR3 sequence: CASSSGTGDLYGYTF. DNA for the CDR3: TGTGCCAGCAGCTCCGGGACAGGGGACCTCTATGGCTACACCTTC. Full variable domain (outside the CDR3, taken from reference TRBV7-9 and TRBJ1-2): DTGVSQNPRHKITKRGQNVTFRCDPISEHNRLYWYRQTLGQGPEFLTYFQNEAQLEKSRLLSDRFSAERPKGSFSTLEIQRTEQGDSAMYLCASSSGTGDLYGYTFGSGTRLTVV.

CDR3 sequence reads: CASSPRDRVNYNEQFF. For the CDR3, the DNA is TGTGCCAGCAGCCCCCGGGACAGGGTTAATTACAATGAGCAGTTCTTC. The chain employs TRBV5-4 and TRBJ2-1; 9 positions agree with TRBD1. The CDR3 sequence is 16 residues long. The ends lost 4 bases at V and 4 bases at J; junction bases unmatched: 9. Germline loops: CDR1 SGHNT, CDR2 YYREEE (reference sequence).

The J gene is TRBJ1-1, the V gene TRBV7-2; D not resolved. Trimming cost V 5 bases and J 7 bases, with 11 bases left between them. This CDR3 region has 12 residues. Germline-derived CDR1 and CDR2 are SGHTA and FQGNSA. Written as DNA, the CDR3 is TGTGCCAGCAGCAAAAGTACAGTTGAAGCTTTCTTT. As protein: CASSKSTVEAFF.

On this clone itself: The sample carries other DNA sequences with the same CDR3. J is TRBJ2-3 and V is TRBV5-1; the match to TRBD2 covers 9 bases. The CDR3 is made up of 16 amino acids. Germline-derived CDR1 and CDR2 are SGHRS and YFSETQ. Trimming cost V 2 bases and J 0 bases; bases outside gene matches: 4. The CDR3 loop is CASSLLTSGSTDTQYF. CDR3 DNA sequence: TGCGCCAGCAGCTTATTGACTAGCGGAAGCACAGATACGCAGTATTTT.

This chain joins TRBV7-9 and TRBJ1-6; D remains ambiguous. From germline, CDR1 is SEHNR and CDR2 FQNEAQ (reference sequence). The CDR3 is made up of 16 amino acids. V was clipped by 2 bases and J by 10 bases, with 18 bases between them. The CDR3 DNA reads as TGTGCCAGCAGCTTAATGACTGCCTCGGGGAACTCACCCCTCCACTTT. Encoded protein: CASSLMTASGNSPLHF.

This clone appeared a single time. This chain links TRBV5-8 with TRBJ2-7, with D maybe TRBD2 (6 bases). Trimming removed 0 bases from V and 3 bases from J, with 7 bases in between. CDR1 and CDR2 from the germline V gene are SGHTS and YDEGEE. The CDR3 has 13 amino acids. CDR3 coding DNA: TGTGCCAGCAGCTTGGGGGGGGTCTACGAGCAGTACTTC. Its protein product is CASSLGGVYEQYF.

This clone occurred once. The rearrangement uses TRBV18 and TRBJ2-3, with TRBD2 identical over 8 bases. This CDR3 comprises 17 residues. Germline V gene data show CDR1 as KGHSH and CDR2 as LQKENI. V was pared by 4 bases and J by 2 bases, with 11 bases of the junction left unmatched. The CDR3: CASSRKSTSGPTDTQYF. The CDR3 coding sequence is TGTGCCAGCTCACGGAAGAGTACTAGCGGACCCACAGATACGCAGTATTTT.

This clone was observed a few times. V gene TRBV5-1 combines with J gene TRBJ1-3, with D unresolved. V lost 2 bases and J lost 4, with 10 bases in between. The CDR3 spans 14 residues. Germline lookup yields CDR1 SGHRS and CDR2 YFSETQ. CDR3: CASSFKEAGNTIYF. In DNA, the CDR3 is TGCGCCAGCAGCTTTAAGGAGGCAGGAAACACCATATATTTT.

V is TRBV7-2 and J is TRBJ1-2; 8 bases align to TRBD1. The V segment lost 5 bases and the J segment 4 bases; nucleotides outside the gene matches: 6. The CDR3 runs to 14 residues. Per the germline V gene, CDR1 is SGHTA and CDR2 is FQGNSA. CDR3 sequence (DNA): TGTGCCAGCAGCCCTGACAGGGGCGGCTATGGCTACACCTTC. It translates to CASSPDRGGYGYTF.

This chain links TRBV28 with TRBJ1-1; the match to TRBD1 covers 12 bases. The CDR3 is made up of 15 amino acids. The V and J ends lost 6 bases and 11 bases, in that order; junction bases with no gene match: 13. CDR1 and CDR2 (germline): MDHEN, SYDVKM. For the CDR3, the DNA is TGTGCCAGCAGCCCGGCGGGGACAGGGGGCTTTCACGCTTTCTTT. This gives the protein CASSPAGTGGFHAFF.

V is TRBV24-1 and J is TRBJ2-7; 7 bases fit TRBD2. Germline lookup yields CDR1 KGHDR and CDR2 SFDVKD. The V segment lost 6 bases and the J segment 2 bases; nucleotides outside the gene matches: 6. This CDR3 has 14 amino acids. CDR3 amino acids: CATSTSDTTYEQYF. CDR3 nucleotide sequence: TGTGCCACCAGTACTAGCGACACCACCTACGAGCAGTACTTC.